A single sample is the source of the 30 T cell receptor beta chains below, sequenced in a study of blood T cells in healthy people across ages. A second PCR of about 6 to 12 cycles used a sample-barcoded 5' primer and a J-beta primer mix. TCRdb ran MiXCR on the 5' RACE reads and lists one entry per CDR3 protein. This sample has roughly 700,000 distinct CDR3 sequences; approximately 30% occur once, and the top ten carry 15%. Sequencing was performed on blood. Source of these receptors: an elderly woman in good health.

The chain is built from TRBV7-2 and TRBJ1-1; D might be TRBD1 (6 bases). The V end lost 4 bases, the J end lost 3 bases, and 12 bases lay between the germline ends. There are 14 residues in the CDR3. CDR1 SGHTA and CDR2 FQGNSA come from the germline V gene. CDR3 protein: CASSWGRGYTEAFF. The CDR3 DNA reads TGTGCCAGCAGCTGGGGGAGGGGGTACACTGAAGCTTTCTTT.

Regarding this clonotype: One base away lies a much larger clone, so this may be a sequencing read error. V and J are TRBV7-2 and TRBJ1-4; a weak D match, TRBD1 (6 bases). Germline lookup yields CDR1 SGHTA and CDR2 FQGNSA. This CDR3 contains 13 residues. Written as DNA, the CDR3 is TGTGCCGGCAGCTTAGGGGGTAGGGAAAAACTGTTTTTT. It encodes CAGSLGGREKLFF.

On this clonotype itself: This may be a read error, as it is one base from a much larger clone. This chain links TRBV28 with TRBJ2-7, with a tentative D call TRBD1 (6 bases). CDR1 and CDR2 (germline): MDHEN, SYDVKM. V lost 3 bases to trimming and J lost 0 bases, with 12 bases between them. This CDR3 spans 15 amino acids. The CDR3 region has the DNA TGTGCCAGCAGTTTGAGGGGGACAACCTCCTACGAGCAGTACTTC. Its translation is CASSLRGTTSYEQYF.

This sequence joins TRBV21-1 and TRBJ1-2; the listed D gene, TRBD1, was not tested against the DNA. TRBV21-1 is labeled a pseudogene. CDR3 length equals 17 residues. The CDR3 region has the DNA TGTGCCAGCAGCAAAGAAGGTATAGGACACCTTAACTATGGCTACACCTTC. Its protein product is CASSKEGIGHLNYGYTF.

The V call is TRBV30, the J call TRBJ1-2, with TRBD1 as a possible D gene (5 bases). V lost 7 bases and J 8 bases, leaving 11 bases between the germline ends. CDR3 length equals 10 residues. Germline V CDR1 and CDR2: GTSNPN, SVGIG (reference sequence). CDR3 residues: CASGRGGYTF. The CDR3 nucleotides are TGTGCCTCGGGACGAGGGGGCTACACCTTC.

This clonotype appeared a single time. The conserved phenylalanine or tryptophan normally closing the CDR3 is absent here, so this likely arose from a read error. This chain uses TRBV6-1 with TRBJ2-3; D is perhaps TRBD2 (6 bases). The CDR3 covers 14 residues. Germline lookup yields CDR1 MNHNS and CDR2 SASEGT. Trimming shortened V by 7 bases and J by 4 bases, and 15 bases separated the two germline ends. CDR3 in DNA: TGTGCCAGCATTTGGCAGGCTAGCGCAGATACGCAGTATTTG. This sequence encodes CASIWQASADTQYL.

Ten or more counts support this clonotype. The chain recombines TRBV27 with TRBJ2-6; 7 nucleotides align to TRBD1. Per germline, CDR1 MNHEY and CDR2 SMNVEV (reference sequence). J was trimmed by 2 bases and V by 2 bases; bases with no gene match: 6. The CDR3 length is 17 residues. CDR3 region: CASSLRQGVTGANVLTF. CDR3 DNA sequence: TGTGCCAGCAGTTTAAGGCAGGGGGTTACTGGGGCCAACGTCCTGACTTTC.

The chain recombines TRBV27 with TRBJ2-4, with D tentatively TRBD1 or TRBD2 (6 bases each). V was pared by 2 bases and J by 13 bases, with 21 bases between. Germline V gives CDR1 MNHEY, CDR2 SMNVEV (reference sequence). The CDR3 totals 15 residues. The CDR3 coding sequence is TGTGCCAGCAGTTTAGGGGGGCCCCCACGCTACGGGCAGTACTTC. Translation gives CASSLGGPPRYGQYF.

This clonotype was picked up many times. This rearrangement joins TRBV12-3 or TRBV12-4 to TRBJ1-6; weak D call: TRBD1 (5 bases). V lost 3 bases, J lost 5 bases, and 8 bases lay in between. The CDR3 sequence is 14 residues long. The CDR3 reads CASSFQGDNSPLHF. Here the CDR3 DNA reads TGTGCCAGCAGTTTCCAGGGAGATAATTCACCCCTCCACTTT.

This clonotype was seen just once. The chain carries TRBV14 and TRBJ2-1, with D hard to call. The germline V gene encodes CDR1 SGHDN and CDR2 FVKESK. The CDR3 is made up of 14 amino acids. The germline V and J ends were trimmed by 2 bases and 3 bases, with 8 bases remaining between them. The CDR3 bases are TGTGCCAGCAGCCAACTCGTGGACTACAATGAGCAGTTCTTC. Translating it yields CASSQLVDYNEQFF.

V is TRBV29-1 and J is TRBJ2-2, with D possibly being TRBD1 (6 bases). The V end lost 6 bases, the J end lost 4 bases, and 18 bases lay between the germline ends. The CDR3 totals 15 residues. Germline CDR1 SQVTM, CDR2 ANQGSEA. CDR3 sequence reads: CSVLLGGGATGELFF. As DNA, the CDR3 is TGCAGCGTCCTTTTAGGTGGGGGCGCCACCGGGGAGCTGTTTTTT.

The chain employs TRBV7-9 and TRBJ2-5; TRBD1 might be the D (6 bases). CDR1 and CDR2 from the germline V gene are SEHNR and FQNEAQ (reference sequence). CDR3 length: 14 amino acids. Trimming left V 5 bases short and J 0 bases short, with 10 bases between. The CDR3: CASSGRGYQETQYF. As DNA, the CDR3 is TGTGCCAGCAGCGGAAGGGGGTACCAAGAGACCCAGTACTTC.

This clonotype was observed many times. The CDR3 sequence is CASSLAGNGGYTF. CDR3 in DNA: TGTGCCAGCAGCTTGGCGGGGAACGGTGGCTACACCTTC. The chain employs TRBV5-5 and TRBJ1-2; no reliable D call. Trimming pared 0 bases from V and 7 bases from J, leaving 10 bases between. The germline CDR1 and CDR2 sequences are SGHKS and YYEKEE (reference sequence). The CDR3 spans 13 residues.

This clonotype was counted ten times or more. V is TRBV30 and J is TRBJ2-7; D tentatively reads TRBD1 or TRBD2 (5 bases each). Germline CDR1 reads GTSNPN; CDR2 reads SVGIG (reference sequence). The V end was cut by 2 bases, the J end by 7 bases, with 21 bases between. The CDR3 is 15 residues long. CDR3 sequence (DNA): TGTGCCTGGAGTACCCCCCCAGGGACCTTTTTTGAGCAGTACTTC. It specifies CAWSTPPGTFFEQYF.

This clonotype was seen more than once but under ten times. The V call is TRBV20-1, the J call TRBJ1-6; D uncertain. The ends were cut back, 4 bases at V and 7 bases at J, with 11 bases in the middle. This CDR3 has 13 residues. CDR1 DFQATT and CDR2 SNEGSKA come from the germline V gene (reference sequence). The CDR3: CSAKRIENSPLHF. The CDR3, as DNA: TGCAGTGCTAAAAGGATTGAGAATTCACCCCTCCACTTT.

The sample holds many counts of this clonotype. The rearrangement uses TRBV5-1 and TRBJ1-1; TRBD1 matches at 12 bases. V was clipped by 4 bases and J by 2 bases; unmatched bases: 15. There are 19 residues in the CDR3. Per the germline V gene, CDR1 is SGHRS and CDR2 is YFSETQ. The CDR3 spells CASSGRGTGGTFPNTEAFF. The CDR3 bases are TGCGCCAGCAGCGGCCGGGGGACAGGGGGCACCTTCCCTAACACTGAAGCTTTCTTT.

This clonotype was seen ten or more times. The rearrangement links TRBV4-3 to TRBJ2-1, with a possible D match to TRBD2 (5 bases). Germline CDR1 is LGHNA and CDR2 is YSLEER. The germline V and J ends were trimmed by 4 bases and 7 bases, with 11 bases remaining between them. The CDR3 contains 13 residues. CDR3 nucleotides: TGCGCCAGCAGCCCGAACGGGATTAATGAGCAGTTCTTC. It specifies CASSPNGINEQFF.

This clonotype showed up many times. CDR3 sequence: CASSLDSNNYGYTF. In DNA form, the CDR3 reads TGTGCCAGCAGCTTAGACAGCAACAACTATGGCTACACCTTC. The chain is built from TRBV11-2 and TRBJ1-2; D gene ambiguous. The CDR3 totals 14 residues. Per germline, CDR1 SGHAT and CDR2 FQNNGV. Trimming pared 0 bases from V and 2 bases from J, leaving 7 bases between. The entire variable domain, with the rest obtained from reference TRBV11-2 and TRBJ1-2, is as follows: EAGVAQSPRYKIIEKRQSVAFWCNPISGHATLYWYQQILGQGPKLLIQFQNNGVVDDSQLPKDRFSAERLKGVDSTLKIQPAKLEDSAVYLCASSLDSNNYGYTFGSGTRLTVV.

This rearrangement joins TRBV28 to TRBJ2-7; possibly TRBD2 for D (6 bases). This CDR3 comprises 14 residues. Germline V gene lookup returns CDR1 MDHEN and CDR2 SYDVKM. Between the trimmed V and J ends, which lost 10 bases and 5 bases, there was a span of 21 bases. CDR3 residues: CATPTSRWSDEQYF. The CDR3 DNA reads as TGTGCCACCCCAACTAGCCGGTGGTCTGACGAGCAGTACTTC.

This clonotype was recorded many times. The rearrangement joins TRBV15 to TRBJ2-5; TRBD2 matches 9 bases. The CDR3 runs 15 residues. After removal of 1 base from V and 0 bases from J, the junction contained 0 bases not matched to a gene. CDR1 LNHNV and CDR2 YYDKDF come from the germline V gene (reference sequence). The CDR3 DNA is TGTGCCACCAGCAGAGGGACTAGCGACCAAGAGACCCAGTACTTC. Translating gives CATSRGTSDQETQYF.

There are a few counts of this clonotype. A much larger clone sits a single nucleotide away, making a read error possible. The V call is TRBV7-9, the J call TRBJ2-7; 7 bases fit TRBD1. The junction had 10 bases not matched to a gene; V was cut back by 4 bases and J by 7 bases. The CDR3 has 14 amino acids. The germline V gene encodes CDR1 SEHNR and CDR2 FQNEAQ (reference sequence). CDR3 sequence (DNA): TGTGCCAGCAGCTCAATGGACAGGAGTTTAGAGCAGTACTTC. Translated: CASSSMDRSLEQYF.

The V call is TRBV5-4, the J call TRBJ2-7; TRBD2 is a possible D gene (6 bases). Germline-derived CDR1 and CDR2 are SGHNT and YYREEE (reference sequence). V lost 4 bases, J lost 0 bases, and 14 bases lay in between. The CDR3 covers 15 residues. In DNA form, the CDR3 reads TGTGCCAGCAGCCTCGGGACTTTCAGCTCCTACGAGCAGTACTTC. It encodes CASSLGTFSSYEQYF.

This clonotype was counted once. The CDR3 DNA reads as TGTGCCTGGAGTGTTGCGGAGAGAAGTGAGCAGTACTTC. Translating it yields CAWSVAERSEQYF. The chain joins TRBV30 to TRBJ2-7; no clear D gene. Germline CDR1 is GTSNPN and CDR2 is SVGIG (reference sequence). Trimming pared 0 bases from V and 7 bases from J, leaving 13 bases between. This CDR3 has 13 residues.

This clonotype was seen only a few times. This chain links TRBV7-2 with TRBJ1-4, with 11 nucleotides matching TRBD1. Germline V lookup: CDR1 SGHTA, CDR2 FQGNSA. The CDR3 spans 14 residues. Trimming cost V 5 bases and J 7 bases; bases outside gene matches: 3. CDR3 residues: CASSVGTGGEKLFF. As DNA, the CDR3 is TGTGCCAGCAGCGTAGGGACAGGGGGTGAAAAACTGTTTTTT. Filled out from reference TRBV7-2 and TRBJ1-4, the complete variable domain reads GAGVSQSPSNKVTEKGKDVELRCDPISGHTALYWYRQSLGQGLEFLIYFQGNSAPDKSGLPSDRFSAERTGGSVSTLTIQRTQQEDSAVYLCASSVGTGGEKLFFGSGTQLSVL.

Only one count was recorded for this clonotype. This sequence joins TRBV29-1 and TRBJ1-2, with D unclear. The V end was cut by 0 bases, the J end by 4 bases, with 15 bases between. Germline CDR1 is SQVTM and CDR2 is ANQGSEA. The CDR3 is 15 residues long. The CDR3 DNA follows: TGCAGCGTTGAAGATGGCGGCACCACGTCCTATGGCTACACCTTC. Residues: CSVEDGGTTSYGYTF.

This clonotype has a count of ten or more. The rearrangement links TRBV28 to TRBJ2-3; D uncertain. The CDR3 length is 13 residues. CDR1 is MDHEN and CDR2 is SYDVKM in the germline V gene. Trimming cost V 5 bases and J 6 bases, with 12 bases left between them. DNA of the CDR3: TGTGCCAGCAGTCCCCTGAGCTGGGATACGCAGTATTTT. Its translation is CASSPLSWDTQYF.

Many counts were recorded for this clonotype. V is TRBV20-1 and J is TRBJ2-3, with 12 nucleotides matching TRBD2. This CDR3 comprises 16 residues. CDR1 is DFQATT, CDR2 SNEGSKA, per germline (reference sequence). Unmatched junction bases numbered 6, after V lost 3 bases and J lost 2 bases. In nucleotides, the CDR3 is TGCAGTGCTAGCCTGCGGACTAGCGGGGTCACAGATACGCAGTATTTT. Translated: CSASLRTSGVTDTQYF.

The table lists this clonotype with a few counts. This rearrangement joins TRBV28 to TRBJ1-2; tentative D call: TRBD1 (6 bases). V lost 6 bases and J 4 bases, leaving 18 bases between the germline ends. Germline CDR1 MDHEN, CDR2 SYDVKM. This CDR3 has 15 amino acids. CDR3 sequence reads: CASRGGQRLGYGYTF. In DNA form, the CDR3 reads TGTGCCAGCAGGGGAGGACAGAGGCTCGGCTATGGCTACACCTTC.

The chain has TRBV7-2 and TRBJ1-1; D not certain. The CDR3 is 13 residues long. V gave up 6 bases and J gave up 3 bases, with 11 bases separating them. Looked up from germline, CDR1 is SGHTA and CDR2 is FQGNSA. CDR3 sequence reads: CASRRRWYTEAFF. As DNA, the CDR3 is TGTGCCAGCAGGAGAAGGTGGTACACTGAAGCTTTCTTT.

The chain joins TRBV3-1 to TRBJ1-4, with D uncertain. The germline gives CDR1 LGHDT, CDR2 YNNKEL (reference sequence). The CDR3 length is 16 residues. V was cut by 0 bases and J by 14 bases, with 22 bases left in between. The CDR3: CASSQDLPTQRPRLFF. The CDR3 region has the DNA TGTGCCAGCAGCCAAGATCTTCCGACTCAGCGACCTCGGCTGTTTTTT.